The 9 T cell receptor beta chains below come from one sample, sequenced in a study of blood T cell repertoires in COVID-19. TCRdb's table, derived via immunoSEQ multiplex PCR, lists solely in-frame clones and lacks some. The data hold about 370,000 clones, with around 91% observed a single time. Sequenced sample: PBMCs or T cells enriched from blood (not recorded which). The receptors derive from a man younger than 35 who had recovered from COVID-19.

V gene TRBV5-1 combines with J gene TRBJ1-3; TRBD1 agrees at 7 bases. Germline V gene lookup returns CDR1 SGHRS and CDR2 YFSETQ. J lost 2 bases, V lost 2 bases, and 1 base had no gene match. The CDR3 loop spans 14 amino acids. The CDR3 DNA follows: TGCGCCAGCAGCTTCGGGACAGCTGGAAACACCATATATTTT. Encoded protein: CASSFGTAGNTIYF.

The chain links TRBV12-3 or TRBV12-4 to TRBJ2-1; D remains unclear. The CDR3 totals 11 residues. V was pared by 2 bases and J by 12 bases, with 8 bases between. The CDR3 sequence is CASSLQATQFF. Written as DNA, the CDR3 is TGTGCCAGCAGTTTACAGGCCACGCAGTTCTTC.

The chain recombines TRBV28 with TRBJ2-1; 7 nucleotides align to TRBD2. V lost 6 bases, J lost 15 bases, and 11 bases stayed unmatched. The germline CDR1 and CDR2 sequences are MDHEN and SYDVKM. CDR3 length: 12 residues. CDR3 loop: CASSLRTSGWFF. In DNA, the CDR3 is TGTGCCAGCAGCCTAAGGACTAGTGGCTGGTTCTTC.

V gene TRBV19 combines with J gene TRBJ1-2, with a possible D match to TRBD1 (6 bases). Germline loops: CDR1 LNHDA, CDR2 SQIVND (reference sequence). The ends were cut back, 3 bases at V and 7 bases at J, with 18 bases in the middle. This CDR3 is 15 amino acids long. The CDR3 here is CASSMSLQGRGGYTF. The CDR3 DNA reads as TGTGCCAGTAGTATGAGTTTACAGGGTCGTGGTGGCTACACCTTC.

This clone was picked up one time. The chain joins TRBV5-1 to TRBJ2-7; TRBD2 agrees at 7 bases. This CDR3 has 15 amino acids. The ends lost 5 bases at V and 3 bases at J; junction bases unmatched: 11. The V gene's germline CDR1 is SGHRS and CDR2 YFSETQ. As DNA, the CDR3 is TGCGCCAGCAGTTTTGGTTCGGGGAGGGGCTACGAGCAGTACTTC. Protein product: CASSFGSGRGYEQYF.

V gene TRBV30 combines with J gene TRBJ2-3; 9 bases align to TRBD2. Germline CDR1 reads GTSNPN; CDR2 reads SVGIG (reference sequence). The V gene end was trimmed by 2 bases and the J gene end by 0 bases; junction bases not matched to a gene: 0. This CDR3 has 14 residues. Here the CDR3 reads CAWSTSGSTDTQYF. In DNA form, the CDR3 reads TGTGCCTGGAGTACTAGCGGGAGCACAGATACGCAGTATTTT.

The chain employs TRBV4-1 and TRBJ2-5; tentative D call: TRBD2 (5 bases). The germline gives CDR1 MGHRA, CDR2 YSYEKL. The CDR3 contains 18 residues. Trimming pared 0 bases from V and 0 bases from J, leaving 17 bases between. CDR3 nucleotide sequence: TGCGCCAGCAGCCAAGATGAAGTTCAAGAGGGTTACCAAGAGACCCAGTACTTC. Its protein is CASSQDEVQEGYQETQYF.

The chain is built from TRBV24-1 and TRBJ2-7, with 8 bases that match TRBD1. The CDR3 contains 15 residues. Germline assignment: CDR1 KGHDR and CDR2 SFDVKD. V dropped 5 bases and J dropped 3; count of bases not matched to a gene: 8. This CDR3 reads CATSVSSGTGYEQYF. The DNA for the CDR3 is TGTGCCACCAGTGTTTCATCCGGGACAGGCTACGAGCAGTACTTC.

This chain joins TRBV12-3 or TRBV12-4 and TRBJ2-3, with D hard to call. The germline V and J ends were trimmed by 2 bases and 11 bases, with 8 bases remaining between them. The length of the CDR3 is 11 residues. DNA for the CDR3: TGTGCCAGCAGTTTAAATACCGGGCAGTATTTT. This translates into CASSLNTGQYF.